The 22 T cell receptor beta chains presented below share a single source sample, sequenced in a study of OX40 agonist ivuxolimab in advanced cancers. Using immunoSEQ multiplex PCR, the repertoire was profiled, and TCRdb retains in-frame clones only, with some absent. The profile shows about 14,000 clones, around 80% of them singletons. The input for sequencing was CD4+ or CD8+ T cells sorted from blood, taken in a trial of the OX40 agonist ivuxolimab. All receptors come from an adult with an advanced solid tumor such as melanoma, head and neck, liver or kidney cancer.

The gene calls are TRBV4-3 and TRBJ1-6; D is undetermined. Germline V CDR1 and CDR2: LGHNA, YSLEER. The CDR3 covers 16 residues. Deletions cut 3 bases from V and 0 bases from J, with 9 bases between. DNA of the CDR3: TGCGCCAGCAGCCACGGGCGGCCCTCCTATAATTCACCCCTCCACTTT. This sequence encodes CASSHGRPSYNSPLHF.

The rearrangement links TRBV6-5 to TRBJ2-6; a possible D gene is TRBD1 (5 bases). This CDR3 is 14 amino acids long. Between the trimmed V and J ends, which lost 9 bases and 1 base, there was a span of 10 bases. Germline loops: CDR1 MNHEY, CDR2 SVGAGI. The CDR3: CASSQGSGANVLTF. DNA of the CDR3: TGTGCCAGTAGCCAGGGTTCTGGGGCCAACGTCCTGACTTTC.

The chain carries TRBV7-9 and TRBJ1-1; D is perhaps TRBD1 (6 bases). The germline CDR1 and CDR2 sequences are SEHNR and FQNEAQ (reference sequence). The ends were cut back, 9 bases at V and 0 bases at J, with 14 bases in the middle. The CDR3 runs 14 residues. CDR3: CASDYRDMNTEAFF. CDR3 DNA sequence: TGTGCCAGTGATTACAGGGACATGAACACTGAAGCTTTCTTT.

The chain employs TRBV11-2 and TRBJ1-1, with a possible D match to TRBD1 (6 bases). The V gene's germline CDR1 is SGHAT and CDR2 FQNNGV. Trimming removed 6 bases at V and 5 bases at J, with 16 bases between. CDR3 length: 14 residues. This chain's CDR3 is CASSSLERGTEAFF. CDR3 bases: TGTGCCAGCAGTTCATTGGAAAGGGGGACTGAAGCTTTCTTT.

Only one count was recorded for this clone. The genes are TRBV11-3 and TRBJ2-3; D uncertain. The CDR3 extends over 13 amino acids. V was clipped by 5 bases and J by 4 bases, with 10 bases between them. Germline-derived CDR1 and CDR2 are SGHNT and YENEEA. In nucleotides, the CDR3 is TGTGCCAGCAGCCCGGAGTGGGCAGATACGCAGTATTTT. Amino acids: CASSPEWADTQYF.

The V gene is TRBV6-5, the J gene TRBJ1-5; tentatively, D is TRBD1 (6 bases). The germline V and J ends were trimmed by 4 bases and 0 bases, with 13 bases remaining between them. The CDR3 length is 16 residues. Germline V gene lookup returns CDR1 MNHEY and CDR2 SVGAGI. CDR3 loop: CASSLGTPYSNQPQHF. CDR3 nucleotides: TGTGCCAGCAGTTTAGGGACACCGTATAGCAATCAGCCCCAGCATTTT.

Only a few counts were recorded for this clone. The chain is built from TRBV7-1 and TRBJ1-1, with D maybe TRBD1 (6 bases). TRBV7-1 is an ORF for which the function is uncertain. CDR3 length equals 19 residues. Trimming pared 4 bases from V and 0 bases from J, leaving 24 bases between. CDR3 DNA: TGTGCCAGCAGCTTAGACAGGTTCTCAATTTCTGTGCTGAACACTGAAGCTTTCTTT. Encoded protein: CASSLDRFSISVLNTEAFF.

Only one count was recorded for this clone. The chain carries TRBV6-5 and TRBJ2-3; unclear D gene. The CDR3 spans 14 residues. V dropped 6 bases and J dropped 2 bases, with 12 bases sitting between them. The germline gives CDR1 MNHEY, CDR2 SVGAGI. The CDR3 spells CASRDGPLTDTQYF. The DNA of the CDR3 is TGTGCCAGCAGGGACGGGCCGCTCACAGATACGCAGTATTTT.

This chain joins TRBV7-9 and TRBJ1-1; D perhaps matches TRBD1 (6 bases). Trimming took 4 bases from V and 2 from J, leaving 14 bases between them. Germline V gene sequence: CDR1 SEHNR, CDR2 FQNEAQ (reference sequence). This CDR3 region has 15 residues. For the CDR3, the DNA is TGTGCCAGCAGCTCCACAACAGGGATAAACACTGAAGCTTTCTTT. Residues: CASSSTTGINTEAFF.

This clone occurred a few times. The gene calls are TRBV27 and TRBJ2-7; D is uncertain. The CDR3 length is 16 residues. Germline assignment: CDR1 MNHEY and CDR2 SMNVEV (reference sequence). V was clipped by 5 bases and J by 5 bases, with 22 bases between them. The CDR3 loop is CASSPLTGLRAHEQYF. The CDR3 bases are TGTGCCAGCAGTCCTCTGACCGGCCTAAGGGCCCACGAGCAGTACTTC.

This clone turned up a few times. The DNA of the CDR3 is TGTGCCAGCAGTGCGTCTAGCGGGAGGGCCGCAGATGAGCAGTTCTTC. The encoded protein is CASSASSGRAADEQFF. The genes are TRBV6-4 and TRBJ2-1; TRBD2 matches at 12 bases. Germline CDR1 is MRHNA and CDR2 is SNTAGT. This CDR3 is built from 16 residues. The V and J ends lost 4 bases and 8 bases, in that order; junction bases with no gene match: 9.

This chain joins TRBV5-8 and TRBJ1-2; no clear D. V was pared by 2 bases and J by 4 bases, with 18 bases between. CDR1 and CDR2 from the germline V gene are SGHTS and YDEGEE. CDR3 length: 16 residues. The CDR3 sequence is CASSFPPQAWAYGYTF. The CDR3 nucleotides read TGTGCCAGCAGCTTTCCCCCTCAGGCCTGGGCCTATGGCTACACCTTC.

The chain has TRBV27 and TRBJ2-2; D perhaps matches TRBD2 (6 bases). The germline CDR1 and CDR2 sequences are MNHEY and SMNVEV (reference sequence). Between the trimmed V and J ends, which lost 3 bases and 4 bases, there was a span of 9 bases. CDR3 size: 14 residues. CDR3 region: CASSLGGVTGELFF. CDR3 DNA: TGTGCCAGCAGTTTGGGCGGGGTCACCGGGGAGCTGTTTTTT.

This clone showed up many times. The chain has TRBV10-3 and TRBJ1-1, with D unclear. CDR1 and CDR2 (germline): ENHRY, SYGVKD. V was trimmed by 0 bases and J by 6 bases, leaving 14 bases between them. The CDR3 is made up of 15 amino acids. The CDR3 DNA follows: TGTGCCATCAGTGAGTCAGGAACGGAGTATCCTGAAGCTTTCTTT. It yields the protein CAISESGTEYPEAFF.

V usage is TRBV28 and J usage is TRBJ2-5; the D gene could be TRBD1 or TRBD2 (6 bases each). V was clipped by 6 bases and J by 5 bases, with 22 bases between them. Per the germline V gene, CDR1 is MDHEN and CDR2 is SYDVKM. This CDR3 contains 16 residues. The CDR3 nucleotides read TGTGCCAGCAGGAATTCAGGGCTCAGGGGAGGCGAGACCCAGTACTTC. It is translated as CASRNSGLRGGETQYF.

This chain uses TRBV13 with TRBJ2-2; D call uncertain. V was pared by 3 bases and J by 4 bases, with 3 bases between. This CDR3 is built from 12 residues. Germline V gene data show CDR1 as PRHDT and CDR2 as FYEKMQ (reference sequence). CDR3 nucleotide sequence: TGTGCCAGCAGCTTTATCACCGGGGAGCTGTTTTTT. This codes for CASSFITGELFF.

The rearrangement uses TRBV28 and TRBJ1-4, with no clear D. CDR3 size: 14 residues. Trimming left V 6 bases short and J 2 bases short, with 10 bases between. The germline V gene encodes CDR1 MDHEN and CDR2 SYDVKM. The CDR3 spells CASSTRRTNEKLFF. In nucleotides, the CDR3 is TGTGCCAGCAGCACCCGACGGACTAATGAAAAACTGTTTTTT.

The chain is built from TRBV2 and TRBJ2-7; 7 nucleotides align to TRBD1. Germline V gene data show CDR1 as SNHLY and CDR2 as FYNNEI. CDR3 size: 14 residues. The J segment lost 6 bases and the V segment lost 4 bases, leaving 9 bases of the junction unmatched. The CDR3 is CASSVGQATTEQYF. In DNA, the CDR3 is TGTGCCAGCAGTGTAGGACAGGCGACTACCGAGCAGTACTTC.

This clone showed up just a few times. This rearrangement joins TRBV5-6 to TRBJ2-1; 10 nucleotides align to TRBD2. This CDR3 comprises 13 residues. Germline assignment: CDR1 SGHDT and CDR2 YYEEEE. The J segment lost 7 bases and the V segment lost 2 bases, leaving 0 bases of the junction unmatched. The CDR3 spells CASSLAGGNEQFF. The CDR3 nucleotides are TGTGCCAGCAGCTTAGCGGGGGGGAATGAGCAGTTCTTC.

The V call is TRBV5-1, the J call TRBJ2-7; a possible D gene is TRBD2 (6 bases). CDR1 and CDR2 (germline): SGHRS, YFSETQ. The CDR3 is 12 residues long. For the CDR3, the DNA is TGCGCAAGGGGCGGGGCCTGGGACGAGCAGTACTTC. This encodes CARGGAWDEQYF. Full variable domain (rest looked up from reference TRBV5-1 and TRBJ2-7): KAGVTQTPRYLIKTRGQQVTLSCSPISGHRSVSWYQQTPGQGLQFLFEYFSETQRNKGNFPGRFSGRQFSNSRSEMNVSTLELGDSALYLCARGGAWDEQYFGPGTRLTVT.

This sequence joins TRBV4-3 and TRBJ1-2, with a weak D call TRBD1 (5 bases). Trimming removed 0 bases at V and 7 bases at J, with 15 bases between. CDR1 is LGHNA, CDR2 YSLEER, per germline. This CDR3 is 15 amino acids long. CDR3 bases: TGCGCCAGCAGCCAAGATCTCATCCAGGGCCCTGGCTACACCTTC. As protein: CASSQDLIQGPGYTF.

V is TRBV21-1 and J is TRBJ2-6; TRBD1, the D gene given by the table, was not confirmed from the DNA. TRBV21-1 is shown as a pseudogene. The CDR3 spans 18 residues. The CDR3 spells CASSRPPGQGTGANVLTF. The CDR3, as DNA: TGTGCCAGCAGCAGACCTCCGGGACAGGGGACGGGGGCCAACGTCCTGACTTTC.